The following is a T cell receptor (beta chain) sequence with its context. The antigen remains undetermined. This specimen comes from a study of resident and recirculating memory T cells in vitiligo. Study summary: Shave-biopsy epidermis from lesional and nonlesional skin was sequenced alongside PBMCs. Whole samples, not sorted cells, were homogenized and used for genomic DNA extraction. Whole-study results and caveats: Clonality differed among vitiligo lesions, with no unique dominant clone.

CDR1 LNHNV and CDR2 YYDKDF come from the germline V gene (reference sequence). The CDR3 is made up of 15 amino acids. Between the trimmed V and J ends, which lost 3 bases and 3 bases, there was a span of 12 bases. Sequenced by immunoSEQ multiplex PCR; TCRdb stores in-frame clones only, minus some. The repertoire holds some 70,000 clones, with roughly nine tenths as singletons. The chain is built from TRBV15 and TRBJ1-5; D not resolved. Sequencing was done on a sample of blood. The TCR originated in a male donor with vitiligo. For the CDR3, the DNA is TGTGCCACCAGCAGGGGTCAGGTTATCAATCAGCCCCAGCATTTT. It codes for CATSRGQVINQPQHF.